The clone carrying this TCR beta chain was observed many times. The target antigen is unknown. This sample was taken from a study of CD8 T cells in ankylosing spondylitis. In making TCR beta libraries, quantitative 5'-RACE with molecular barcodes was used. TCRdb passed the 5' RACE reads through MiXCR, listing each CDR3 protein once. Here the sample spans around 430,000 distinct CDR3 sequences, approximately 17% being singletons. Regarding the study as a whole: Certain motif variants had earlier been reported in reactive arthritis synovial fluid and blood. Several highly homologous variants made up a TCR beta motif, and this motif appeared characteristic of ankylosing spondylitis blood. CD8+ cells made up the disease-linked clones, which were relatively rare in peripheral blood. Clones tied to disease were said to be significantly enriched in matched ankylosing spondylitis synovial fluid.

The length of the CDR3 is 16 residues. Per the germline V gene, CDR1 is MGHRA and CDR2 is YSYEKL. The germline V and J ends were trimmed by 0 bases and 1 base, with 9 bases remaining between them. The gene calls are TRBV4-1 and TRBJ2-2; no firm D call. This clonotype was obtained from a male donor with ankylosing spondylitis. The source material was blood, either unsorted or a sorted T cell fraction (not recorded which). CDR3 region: CASSQERYRNTGELFF. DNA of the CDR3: TGCGCCAGCAGCCAAGAACGGTACCGGAACACCGGGGAGCTGTTTTTT.